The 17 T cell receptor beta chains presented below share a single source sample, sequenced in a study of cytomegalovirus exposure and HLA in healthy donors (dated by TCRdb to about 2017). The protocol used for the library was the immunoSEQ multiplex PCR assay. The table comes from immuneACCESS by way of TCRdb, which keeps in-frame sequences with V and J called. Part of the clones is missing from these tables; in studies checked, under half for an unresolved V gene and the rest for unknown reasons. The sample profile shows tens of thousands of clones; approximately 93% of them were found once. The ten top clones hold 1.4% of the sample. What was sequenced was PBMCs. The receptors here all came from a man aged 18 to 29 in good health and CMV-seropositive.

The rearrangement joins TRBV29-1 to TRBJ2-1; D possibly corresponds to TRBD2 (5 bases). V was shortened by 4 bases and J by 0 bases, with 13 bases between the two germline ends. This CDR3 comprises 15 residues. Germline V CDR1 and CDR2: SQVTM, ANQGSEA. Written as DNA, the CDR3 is TGCAGCGTTGTAGGTAGCGCCAGCTCCTACAATGAGCAGTTCTTC. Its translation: CSVVGSASSYNEQFF.

CDR3 bases: TGTGCCAGTAGTATTACATGGTCTACAGATACGCAGTATTTT. It encodes CASSITWSTDTQYF. The genes are TRBV19 and TRBJ2-3; no definite D call. The CDR3 contains 14 residues. Trimming left V 3 bases short and J 3 bases short, with 10 bases between. CDR1 is LNHDA, CDR2 SQIVND, per germline (reference sequence).

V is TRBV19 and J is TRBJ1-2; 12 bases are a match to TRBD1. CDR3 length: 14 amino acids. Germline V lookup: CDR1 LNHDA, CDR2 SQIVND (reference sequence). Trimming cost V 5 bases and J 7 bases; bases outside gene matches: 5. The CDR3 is CASSGDRGRGGYTF. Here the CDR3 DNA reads TGTGCCAGTAGTGGGGACAGGGGGCGAGGTGGCTACACCTTC.

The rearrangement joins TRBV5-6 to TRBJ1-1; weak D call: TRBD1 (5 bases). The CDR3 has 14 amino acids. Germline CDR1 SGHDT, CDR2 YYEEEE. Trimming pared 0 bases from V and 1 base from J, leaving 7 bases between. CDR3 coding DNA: TGTGCCAGCAGCTTGGCCAGGGAGAACACTGAAGCTTTCTTT. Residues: CASSLARENTEAFF.

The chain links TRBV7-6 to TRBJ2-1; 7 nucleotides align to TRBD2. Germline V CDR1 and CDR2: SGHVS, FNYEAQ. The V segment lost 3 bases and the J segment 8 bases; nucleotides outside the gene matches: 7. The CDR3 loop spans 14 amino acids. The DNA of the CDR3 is TGTGCCAGCAGCTTCGAGGGAGGGTCGGATGAGCAGTTCTTC. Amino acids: CASSFEGGSDEQFF.

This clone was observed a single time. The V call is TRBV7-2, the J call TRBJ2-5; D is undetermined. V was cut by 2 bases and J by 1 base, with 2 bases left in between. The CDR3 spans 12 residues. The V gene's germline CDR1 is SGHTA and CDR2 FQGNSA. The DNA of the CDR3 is TGTGCCAGCAGCTTACTCCAAGAGACCCAGTACTTC. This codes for CASSLLQETQYF.

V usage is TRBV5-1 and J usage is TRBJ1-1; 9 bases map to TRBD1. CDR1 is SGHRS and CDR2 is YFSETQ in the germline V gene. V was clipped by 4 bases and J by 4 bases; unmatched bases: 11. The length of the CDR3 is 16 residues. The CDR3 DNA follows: TGCGCCAGCAGCGGGGGACAGGGAAGGGGGACCACTGAAGCTTTCTTT. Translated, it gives CASSGGQGRGTTEAFF.

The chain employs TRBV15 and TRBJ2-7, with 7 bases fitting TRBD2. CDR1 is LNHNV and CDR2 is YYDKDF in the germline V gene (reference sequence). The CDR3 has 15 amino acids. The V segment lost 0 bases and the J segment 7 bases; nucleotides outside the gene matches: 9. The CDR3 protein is CATSREGGWSREQYF. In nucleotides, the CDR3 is TGTGCCACCAGCAGAGAGGGGGGGTGGTCAAGAGAGCAGTACTTC.

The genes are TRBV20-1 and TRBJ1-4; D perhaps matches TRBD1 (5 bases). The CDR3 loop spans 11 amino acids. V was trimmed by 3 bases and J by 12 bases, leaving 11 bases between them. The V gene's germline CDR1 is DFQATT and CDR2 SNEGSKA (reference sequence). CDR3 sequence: CSARGGNELFF. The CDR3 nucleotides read TGCAGTGCTAGGGGGGGGAACGAACTGTTTTTT.

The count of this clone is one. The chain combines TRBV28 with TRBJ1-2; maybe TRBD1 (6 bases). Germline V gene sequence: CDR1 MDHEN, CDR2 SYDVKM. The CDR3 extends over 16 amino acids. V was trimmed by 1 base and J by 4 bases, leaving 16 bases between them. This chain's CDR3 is CASSLYGPGGAYGYTF. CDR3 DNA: TGTGCCAGCAGTTTATATGGGCCGGGGGGGGCCTATGGCTACACCTTC.

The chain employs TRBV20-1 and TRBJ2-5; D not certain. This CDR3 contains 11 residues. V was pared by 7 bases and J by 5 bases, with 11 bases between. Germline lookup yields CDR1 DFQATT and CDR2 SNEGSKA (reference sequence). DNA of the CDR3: TGCAGTGATAATAGCCGGGAGACCCAGTACTTC. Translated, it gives CSDNSRETQYF.

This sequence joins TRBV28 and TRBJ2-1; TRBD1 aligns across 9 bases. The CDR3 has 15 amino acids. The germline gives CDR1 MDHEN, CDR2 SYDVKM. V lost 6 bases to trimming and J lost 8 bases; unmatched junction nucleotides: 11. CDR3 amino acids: CASSSDRGDKDEQFF. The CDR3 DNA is TGTGCCAGCAGCTCGGACAGGGGCGATAAAGATGAGCAGTTCTTC.

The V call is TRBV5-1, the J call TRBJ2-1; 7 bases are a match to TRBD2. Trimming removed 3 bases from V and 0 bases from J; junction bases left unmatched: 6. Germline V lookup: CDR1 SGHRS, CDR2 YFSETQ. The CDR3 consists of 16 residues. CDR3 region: CASSSQSGNSYNEQFF. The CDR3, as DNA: TGCGCCAGCAGCTCCCAAAGCGGGAACTCCTACAATGAGCAGTTCTTC. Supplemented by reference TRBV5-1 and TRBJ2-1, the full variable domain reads KAGVTQTPRYLIKTRGQQVTLSCSPISGHRSVSWYQQTPGQGLQFLFEYFSETQRNKGNFPGRFSGRQFSNSRSEMNVSTLELGDSALYLCASSSQSGNSYNEQFFGPGTRLTVL.

The CDR3 DNA is TGTGCCAGCAGTCGGCTAGCGGGAGGGTATACTGGGAATGAGCAGTTCTTC. Protein product: CASSRLAGGYTGNEQFF. The V and J genes are TRBV28 and TRBJ2-1, with 12 bases matching TRBD2. V dropped 5 bases and J dropped 7; count of bases not matched to a gene: 12. The CDR3 is 17 amino acids. Germline V lookup: CDR1 MDHEN, CDR2 SYDVKM.

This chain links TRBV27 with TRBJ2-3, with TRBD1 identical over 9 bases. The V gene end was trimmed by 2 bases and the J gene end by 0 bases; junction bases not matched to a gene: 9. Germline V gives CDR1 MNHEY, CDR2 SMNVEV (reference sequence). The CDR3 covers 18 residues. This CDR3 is CASSLRGTGHFSTDTQYF. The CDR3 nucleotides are TGTGCCAGCAGTTTACGCGGGACAGGGCACTTTAGCACAGATACGCAGTATTTT.

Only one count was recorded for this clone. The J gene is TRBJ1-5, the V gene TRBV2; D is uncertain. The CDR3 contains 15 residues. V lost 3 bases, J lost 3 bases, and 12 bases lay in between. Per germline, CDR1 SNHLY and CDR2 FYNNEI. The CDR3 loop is CASSDSRQTNQPQHF. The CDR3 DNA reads TGTGCCAGCAGTGACTCCAGGCAGACCAATCAGCCCCAGCATTTT. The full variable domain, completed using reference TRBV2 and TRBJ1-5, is EPEVTQTPSHQVTQMGQEVILRCVPISNHLYFYWYRQILGQKVEFLVSFYNNEISEKSEIFDDQFSVERPDGSNFTLKIRSTKLEDSAMYFCASSDSRQTNQPQHFGDGTRLSIL.

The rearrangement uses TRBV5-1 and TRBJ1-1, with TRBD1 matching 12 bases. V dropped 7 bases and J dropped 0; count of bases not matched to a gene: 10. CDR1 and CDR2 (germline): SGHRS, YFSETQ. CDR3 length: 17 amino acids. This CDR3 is CASGLLGQGAMNTEAFF. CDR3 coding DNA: TGCGCCAGCGGACTCCTGGGACAGGGGGCCATGAACACTGAAGCTTTCTTT.